What follows are 32 T cell receptor beta chains derived from one specimen sequenced in a study of human T cells and chemical hapten exposure. From the RACE reads, TCRdb called clonotypes with MiXCR, one entry per CDR3 protein. The sample shows 130,000 or so distinct CDR3 sequences, more than 7.5% of them seen only once. Time point in this sample: healthy volunteer bleed at 2 weeks. Total RNA came from unfractionated whole blood. Input material: whole blood. Receptors were obtained from a male donor in good health. Some clones in this sample may be carry-over from other donors' samples.

This clonotype was seen ten or more times. The rearrangement links TRBV27 to TRBJ1-1; D is unresolved. CDR3 length: 14 residues. V gave up 3 bases and J gave up 8 bases, with 16 bases separating them. CDR1 and CDR2 from the germline V gene are MNHEY and SMNVEV (reference sequence). Here the CDR3 DNA reads TGTGCCAGCAGTTTTTACGGGAGCCTGAGCGAAGCTTTCTTT. Translation gives CASSFYGSLSEAFF.

The rearrangement uses TRBV10-3 and TRBJ1-1; TRBD1 agrees at 12 bases. The CDR3 covers 16 residues. V was clipped by 5 bases and J by 1 base; unmatched bases: 5. Germline-derived CDR1 and CDR2 are ENHRY and SYGVKD. The CDR3 nucleotides read TGTGCCATCAGTCCGGGACAGGGGGCATGGAACACTGAAGCTTTCTTT. This codes for CAISPGQGAWNTEAFF.

V usage is TRBV12-3 or TRBV12-4 and J usage is TRBJ2-5; D is possibly TRBD1 or TRBD2 (5 bases each). Trimming removed 3 bases from V and 7 bases from J, with 12 bases in between. CDR3 length: 13 amino acids. CDR3 sequence (DNA): TGTGCCAGCAGTTTGGCAGGGACGGGGACCCAGTACTTC. Its protein is CASSLAGTGTQYF.

This chain connects TRBV9 to TRBJ2-2, with no clear D. The CDR3 has 14 residues. V was pared by 4 bases and J by 1 base, with 8 bases between. Germline lookup yields CDR1 SGDLS and CDR2 YYNGEE. CDR3 residues: CASSLKQNTGELFF. As DNA, the CDR3 is TGTGCCAGCAGCCTTAAGCAGAACACCGGGGAGCTGTTTTTT.

The rearrangement links TRBV5-1 to TRBJ2-7; TRBD1 might be the D (6 bases). Germline assignment: CDR1 SGHRS and CDR2 YFSETQ. The CDR3 loop spans 15 amino acids. V was shortened by 0 bases and J by 5 bases, with 15 bases between the two germline ends. CDR3 in DNA: TGCGCCAGCAGCTTGGCCCGGGCAGGGGCCCACGAGCAGTACTTC. This codes for CASSLARAGAHEQYF.

This clonotype has a handful of counts. The chain has TRBV25-1 and TRBJ2-5; D is unclear. Per germline, CDR1 MGHDK and CDR2 SYGVNS. V dropped 7 bases and J dropped 1 base, with 13 bases sitting between them. The CDR3 is 14 amino acids. The CDR3 is CASKGRARQETQYF. DNA for the CDR3: TGTGCCAGCAAAGGAAGAGCCCGCCAAGAGACCCAGTACTTC.

In its sample, this clonotype was seen many times. CDR3 in amino acids: CASKRQSTGELFF. CDR3 nucleotide sequence: TGTGCCAGCAAAAGACAGAGCACCGGGGAGCTGTTTTTT. V is TRBV12-3 or TRBV12-4 and J is TRBJ2-2; tentatively, D is TRBD1 (5 bases). CDR3 length equals 13 residues. The V end was cut by 7 bases, the J end by 4 bases, with 10 bases between.

The chain is built from TRBV4-3 and TRBJ1-1, with D perhaps TRBD1 (6 bases). Between the trimmed V and J ends, which lost 4 bases and 1 base, there was a span of 16 bases. The CDR3 covers 16 residues. CDR1 is LGHNA, CDR2 YSLEER, per germline. The CDR3 region has the DNA TGCGCCAGCAGCCCGGGAAGGGGGTCGGGGAACACTGAAGCTTTCTTT. Amino acids: CASSPGRGSGNTEAFF.

This clonotype was seen a few times. The chain is built from TRBV25-1 and TRBJ2-2, with D hard to call. Germline assignment: CDR1 MGHDK and CDR2 SYGVNS. V lost 2 bases and J 7 bases, leaving 2 bases between the germline ends. The CDR3 is made up of 11 amino acids. CDR3 DNA sequence: TGTGCCAGCAGTGAAGGCGGGGAGCTGTTTTTT. Translating gives CASSEGGELFF.

This clonotype has ten or more counts. The chain joins TRBV18 to TRBJ2-5; D is unclear. V was shortened by 3 bases and J by 2 bases, with 4 bases between the two germline ends. The germline V gene has CDR1 KGHSH and CDR2 LQKENI. The CDR3 runs 12 residues. This chain's CDR3 is CASSPGQETQYF. DNA of the CDR3: TGTGCCAGCTCACCGGGACAAGAGACCCAGTACTTC.

J is TRBJ2-7 and V is TRBV27; D remains unclear. Trimming took off 6 bases at V and 3 bases at J, with 6 bases between the two ends. The CDR3 covers 11 residues. Germline V CDR1 and CDR2: MNHEY, SMNVEV (reference sequence). Written as DNA, the CDR3 is TGTGCCAGCAGAGACATCTACGAGCAGTACTTC. Translated, it gives CASRDIYEQYF.

This clonotype came up a few times. The rearrangement uses TRBV7-2 and TRBJ1-4, with D tentatively TRBD1 (5 bases). CDR3 length equals 16 residues. Trimming removed 2 bases from V and 5 bases from J, with 15 bases in between. The V gene's germline CDR1 is SGHTA and CDR2 FQGNSA. In nucleotides, the CDR3 is TGTGCCAGCAGCTTACGACAGAGGGGACTCAATGAAAAACTGTTTTTT. Its protein product is CASSLRQRGLNEKLFF.

V is TRBV7-2 and J is TRBJ2-7; no clear D. Between the trimmed V and J ends, which lost 5 bases and 3 bases, there was a span of 5 bases. Germline assignment: CDR1 SGHTA and CDR2 FQGNSA. This CDR3 is 11 amino acids long. The CDR3 here is CASSADYEQYF. In DNA form, the CDR3 reads TGTGCCAGCAGCGCCGACTACGAGCAGTACTTC.

This chain uses TRBV7-9 with TRBJ2-3, with D perhaps TRBD2 (6 bases). This CDR3 is 13 amino acids long. The germline V gene has CDR1 SEHNR and CDR2 FQNEAQ (reference sequence). V dropped 5 bases and J dropped 4 bases, with 10 bases sitting between them. CDR3 DNA sequence: TGTGCCAGCAGCGCAAGGAGGGCAGATACGCAGTATTTT. Amino acid sequence: CASSARRADTQYF.

The rearrangement links TRBV9 to TRBJ2-2, with TRBD2 matching 8 bases. CDR3 length: 16 amino acids. The germline V gene has CDR1 SGDLS and CDR2 YYNGEE. The V and J ends lost 4 bases and 4 bases, in that order; junction bases with no gene match: 9. The CDR3 spells CASSPWTSSSTGELFF. CDR3 nucleotide sequence: TGTGCCAGCAGCCCCTGGACTAGCTCATCCACCGGGGAGCTGTTTTTT.

DNA of the CDR3: TGTGCCAGCAGCCGTGGAGGGGCGGGCTATGGCTACACCTTC. Translating it yields CASSRGGAGYGYTF. This rearrangement joins TRBV12-3 or TRBV12-4 to TRBJ1-2; TRBD1 is a possible D gene (5 bases). The CDR3 length is 14 residues. The V end was cut by 6 bases, the J end by 4 bases, with 15 bases between.

This chain connects TRBV29-1 to TRBJ1-2, with D perhaps TRBD1 (6 bases). The CDR3 consists of 16 residues. From germline, CDR1 is SQVTM and CDR2 ANQGSEA. Trimming took 4 bases from V and 4 from J, leaving 22 bases between them. The CDR3 DNA follows: TGCAGCGTTGGTGGGCAGGGGACACAGGAGGTCTATGGCTACACCTTC. Translated: CSVGGQGTQEVYGYTF.

This clonotype was counted between two and nine times. This chain joins TRBV6-6 and TRBJ2-1, with 7 bases lining up with TRBD2. The germline V gene has CDR1 MNHNY and CDR2 SVGAGI (reference sequence). V lost 6 bases, J lost 5 bases, and 10 bases stayed unmatched. The CDR3 has 15 amino acids. The CDR3 coding sequence is TGTGCCAGCAGCATAGCCGGGACTACCCACAATGAGCAGTTCTTC. Protein product: CASSIAGTTHNEQFF.

This clonotype has ten or more counts. V gene TRBV7-8 combines with J gene TRBJ1-6; TRBD1 agrees at 7 bases. Trimming removed 6 bases from V and 7 bases from J; junction bases left unmatched: 15. CDR3 length: 17 residues. Germline V CDR1 and CDR2: SGHVS, FQNEAQ. CDR3 sequence: CASRVDSTGPSNSPLHF. CDR3 DNA sequence: TGTGCCAGCAGAGTTGATTCGACAGGGCCATCCAATTCACCCCTCCACTTT.

This clonotype was observed a handful of times. The chain carries TRBV7-7 and TRBJ2-6; tentatively, D is TRBD1 or TRBD2 (5 bases each). Per the germline V gene, CDR1 is SSHAT and CDR2 is FNYEAQ (reference sequence). The V end lost 5 bases, the J end lost 2 bases, and 19 bases lay between the germline ends. CDR3 length: 18 amino acids. DNA of the CDR3: TGTGCCAGCAGCCCTCTAGAGGGACCAAAGACTGGGGCCAACGTCCTGACTTTC. Translating gives CASSPLEGPKTGANVLTF.

The V and J genes are TRBV19 and TRBJ2-7, with D possibly TRBD1 on 6 matching bases. Germline V lookup: CDR1 LNHDA, CDR2 SQIVND (reference sequence). V was cut by 9 bases and J by 0 bases, with 12 bases left in between. The CDR3 consists of 13 residues. As DNA, the CDR3 is TGTGCCAGCTCGGCAGGGGACTCCTACGAGCAGTACTTC. As protein: CASSAGDSYEQYF.

The table lists this clonotype with a few counts. This chain joins TRBV15 and TRBJ1-5, with TRBD1 matching over 10 bases. This CDR3 is built from 14 residues. Germline V gives CDR1 LNHNV, CDR2 YYDKDF (reference sequence). Unmatched junction bases numbered 3, after V lost 3 bases and J lost 7 bases. CDR3 sequence (DNA): TGTGCCACCAGCAGGGACAGGGGGTTGCAGCCCCAGCATTTT. This sequence encodes CATSRDRGLQPQHF.

This clonotype was recorded a few times. The chain joins TRBV4-1 to TRBJ2-7, with 9 bases lining up with TRBD2. The CDR3 contains 16 residues. Germline-derived CDR1 and CDR2 are MGHRA and YSYEKL. V dropped 1 base and J dropped 2; count of bases not matched to a gene: 6. The DNA of the CDR3 is TGCGCCAGCAGCCAAGGGTCGGCTAGCGGGACCTACGAGCAGTACTTC. It yields the protein CASSQGSASGTYEQYF.

The chain joins TRBV5-4 to TRBJ2-3, with 13 bases matching TRBD2. J gave up 4 bases and V 0 bases, and 5 bases lay outside the gene matches. The CDR3 runs to 17 residues. Germline V gene lookup returns CDR1 SGHNT and CDR2 YYREEE (reference sequence). This chain's CDR3 is CASSLGLAGGGPDTQYF. CDR3 nucleotides: TGTGCCAGCAGCTTGGGACTAGCGGGAGGTGGCCCAGATACGCAGTATTTT.

The chain uses TRBV6-2 or TRBV6-3 and TRBJ2-3, with TRBD2 as a possible D gene (6 bases). Per germline, CDR1 MNHEY and CDR2 SVGEGT. This CDR3 comprises 14 residues. The V and J ends lost 2 bases and 2 bases respectively, with 8 bases between them. The CDR3 nucleotides read TGTGCCAGCAGTTACAGGACTAACACAGATACGCAGTATTTT. This codes for CASSYRTNTDTQYF.

In its sample, this clonotype was seen a few times. This chain joins TRBV7-6 and TRBJ2-6; 7 bases align to TRBD1. Germline CDR1 SGHVS, CDR2 FNYEAQ. The trim removed 5 bases at V and 0 bases at J, leaving 7 bases unmatched. This CDR3 comprises 17 residues. In DNA form, the CDR3 reads TGTGCCAGCAGCCCACGACAGGGAGCCTCTGGGGCCAACGTCCTGACTTTC. It translates to CASSPRQGASGANVLTF.

This clonotype was detected ten times or more. The chain uses TRBV19 and TRBJ2-2; D is ambiguous. Trimming cost V 2 bases and J 6 bases, with 4 bases left between them. This CDR3 contains 12 residues. Germline V CDR1 and CDR2: LNHDA, SQIVND (reference sequence). Here the CDR3 reads CASSIIAGELFF. The CDR3 nucleotides read TGTGCCAGTAGTATAATAGCCGGGGAGCTGTTTTTT.

The CDR3 DNA follows: TGTGCCAGTAGTCCCGGGCCATTGGCGACCCAGTACTTC. It translates to CASSPGPLATQYF. The rearrangement links TRBV19 to TRBJ2-5; D uncertain. There are 13 residues in the CDR3. V lost 5 bases and J lost 7, with 14 bases in between. The germline V gene encodes CDR1 LNHDA and CDR2 SQIVND (reference sequence). Complete variable domain (other parts from reference TRBV19 and TRBJ2-5): DGGITQSPKYLFRKEGQNVTLSCEQNLNHDAMYWYRQDPGQGLRLIYYSQIVNDFQKGDIAEGYSVSREKKESFPLTVTSAQKNPTAFYLCASSPGPLATQYFGPGTRLLVL.

A few counts support this clonotype. The chain uses TRBV30 and TRBJ2-1; TRBD2 matches 10 bases. The CDR3 runs to 15 residues. Looked up from germline, CDR1 is GTSNPN and CDR2 is SVGIG (reference sequence). The V segment lost 5 bases and the J segment 1 base; nucleotides outside the gene matches: 5. For the CDR3, the DNA is TGTGCCTGGCAAGGTAGCGGGGGGTCCTACAATGAGCAGTTCTTC. It encodes CAWQGSGGSYNEQFF.

V and J are TRBV5-1 and TRBJ2-1; 7 bases are a match to TRBD1. Germline-derived CDR1 and CDR2 are SGHRS and YFSETQ. The CDR3 runs to 14 residues. J was trimmed by 5 bases and V by 0 bases; bases with no gene match: 2. CDR3 nucleotides: TGCGCCAGCAGCTTGGGGGACAGCAACAATGAGCAGTTCTTC. Encoded protein: CASSLGDSNNEQFF.

This clonotype was observed a handful of times. V gene TRBV4-3 combines with J gene TRBJ2-3; the D is unclear. V was pared by 0 bases and J by 2 bases, with 12 bases between. The CDR3 spans 16 residues. CDR1 and CDR2 from the germline V gene are LGHNA and YSLEER. The CDR3 DNA reads TGCGCCAGCAGCCAAGATTGGGGTACCACCACAGATACGCAGTATTTT. This gives the protein CASSQDWGTTTDTQYF.

This clonotype has a handful of counts. DNA for the CDR3: TGTGCCAGCAGCAGACAAGCGGGAGGATCCTACGAGCAGTACTTC. Protein: CASSRQAGGSYEQYF. The J gene is TRBJ2-7, the V gene TRBV14; 9 nucleotides match TRBD2. Looked up from germline, CDR1 is SGHDN and CDR2 is FVKESK. CDR3 length equals 15 residues. J gave up 1 base and V 5 bases, and 6 bases lay outside the gene matches.